This T cell receptor (beta chain) was documented in a study of blood T cells in healthy people across ages. Broader study findings: The lack of PBMC sorting stopped any conclusive naive versus antigen-experienced comparison.

Each sample had at least 6.5 million PBMCs isolated. A note on this clonotype: Antigen: not known.

The CDR3 runs 12 residues. Trimming left V 4 bases short and J 6 bases short, with 8 bases between. CDR1 is ENHRY and CDR2 is SYGVKD in the germline V gene. The use of a sample-barcoded 5' primer and a J-beta primer mix characterized a second PCR of about 6 to 12 cycles. Via MiXCR, TCRdb re-called the 5' RACE reads, giving one row per CDR3 protein. The table includes about 1.1 million distinct CDR3 sequences, 35% to 40% detected once. Sequencing input: blood. The chain recombines TRBV10-3 with TRBJ2-3, with D hard to call. This clonotype originated in a man between 18 and 29 years old in good health. Written as DNA, the CDR3 is TGTGCCATCAGTGCCGGGCGGGATACGCAGTATTTT. It encodes CAISAGRDTQYF.